This T cell receptor (beta chain) was captured in a study of early T cells in non-severe SARS-CoV-2 infection. Study information: Unpaired chains resulted from sequencing bulk RNA of unsorted whole blood. Overall study findings and caveats: Sequences matched to VDJdb favored anti-spike CD8 responses, while private and CD4 specificities were missed.

About this clonotype: The target antigen is unknown.

The TCR library protocol attached unique molecular identifiers to the individual cDNA molecules. TCRdb re-called the 5' RACE reads with MiXCR, one entry per CDR3 protein. The sample lists tens of thousands of distinct CDR3 sequences; roughly an eighth were seen once. CDR1 is MNHNY, CDR2 SVGAGI, per germline (reference sequence). CDR3 size: 19 residues. With 2 bases clipped from V and 2 bases from J, the junction kept 16 bases outside the gene matches. This receptor was identified in an adult who was a healthcare worker with PCR-confirmed SARS-CoV-2 infection or an uninfected control (not recorded which). The V gene is TRBV6-6, the J gene TRBJ2-7; 9 bases fit TRBD1. Source material: whole blood. CDR3 protein: CASSYVRTGVFPFPYEQYF. In DNA, the CDR3 is TGTGCCAGCAGTTACGTTAGGACAGGGGTTTTCCCCTTTCCCTACGAGCAGTACTTC.